Listed below are T cell receptor beta chains from one sample, sequenced in a study of CD8 T cells in ankylosing spondylitis. TCRdb processed the 5' RACE reads anew with MiXCR; each CDR3 protein has one entry. The repertoire includes a few hundred thousand distinct CDR3 sequences, 8% of them detected once, and roughly 14% sits in the top ten. The source material was blood, either unsorted or a sorted T cell fraction (not recorded which). These receptors all stem from a male donor with ankylosing spondylitis. CDR3s leave out the opening cysteine and the closing phenylalanine or tryptophan. D genes are given only for firm matches.

d_gene	j_gene	v_gene	CDR3aa
TRBD1	TRBJ1-5	TRBV10-3	AIRPGQGGNQPQH
.	TRBJ1-1	TRBV3-1	ASSRRAANTEAF
TRBD2	TRBJ2-3	TRBV7-8	ASSPTSGRTDTQY
.	TRBJ2-7	TRBV14	ASSQEGRVYEQY
TRBD2	TRBJ2-1	TRBV28	ASSGLAGEGEQF
.	TRBJ2-7	TRBV4-1	ASSQPTAELSYEQY
.	TRBJ2-2	TRBV20-1	SAISTGELF
.	TRBJ2-5	TRBV29-1	SVEGIGGETQY
.	TRBJ2-4	TRBV28	ASSSGQDKNIQY
.	TRBJ2-7	TRBV10-3	AIWDTGYEQY
.	TRBJ2-7	TRBV9	ASSVGGGGRIE
.	TRBJ2-1	TRBV20-1	SASTVSRSNEQF
TRBD1	TRBJ2-7	TRBV6-5	ASSYGRDSFYEQY
TRBD2	TRBJ2-7	TRBV13	ASSQWTSGYEQY
.	TRBJ2-7	TRBV19	ASRAGLSDEQY